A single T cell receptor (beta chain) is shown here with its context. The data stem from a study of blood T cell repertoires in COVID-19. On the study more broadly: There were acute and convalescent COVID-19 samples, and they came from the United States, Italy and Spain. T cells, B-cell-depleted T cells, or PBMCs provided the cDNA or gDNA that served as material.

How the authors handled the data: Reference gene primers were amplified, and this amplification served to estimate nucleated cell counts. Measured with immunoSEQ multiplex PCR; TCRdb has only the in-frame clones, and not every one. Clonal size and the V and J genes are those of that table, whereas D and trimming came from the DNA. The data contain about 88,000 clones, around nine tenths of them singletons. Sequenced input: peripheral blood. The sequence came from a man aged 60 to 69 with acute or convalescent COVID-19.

The CDR3 coding sequence is TGTGCCAGCAGCAGACTAGCGGGAGAACACGAGCAGTACTTC. As protein: CASSRLAGEHEQYF. The chain links TRBV5-4 to TRBJ2-7; 12 bases line up with TRBD2. The length of the CDR3 is 14 residues. Germline lookup yields CDR1 SGHNT and CDR2 YYREEE (reference sequence). V lost 4 bases to trimming and J lost 5 bases; unmatched junction nucleotides: 4.